In this sample, the clone carrying this TCR beta chain turned up a few times. What it binds is unknown. This CDR3 contains 14 residues. V lost 4 bases and J 1 base, leaving 10 bases between the germline ends. The germline CDR1 and CDR2 sequences are LNHNV and YYDKDF (reference sequence). Via MiXCR, TCRdb re-called the 5' RACE reads, giving one row per CDR3 protein. This table has roughly 610,000 distinct CDR3 sequences, roughly 17% appearing once. This entry is derived from a study of T-cell memory formation after mild COVID-19. About the study: Clusters of TCRs were largely donor specific.

Study-level findings and limits: Researchers report contracting CD4+ clones mostly in CM and EM, with CD8+ clones in EMRA.

The TCR comes from an adult woman who had mild COVID-19 (a few samples of this study predate the infection). Cell type and time point are not known. Sequenced material: PBMCs or a T cell subset sorted from them (not recorded which). The V call is TRBV15, the J call TRBJ2-5, with D perhaps matching TRBD1 (5 bases). Here the CDR3 reads CATSTRVVQETQYF. The CDR3 DNA is TGTGCCACCAGCACCAGGGTGGTCCAAGAGACCCAGTACTTC. Together with reference TRBV15 and TRBJ2-5, the CDR3 gives the full variable domain: DAMVIQNPRYQVTQFGKPVTLSCSQTLNHNVMYWYQQKSSQAPKLLFHYYDKDFNNEADTPDNFQSRRPNTSFCFLDIRSPGLGDTAMYLCATSTRVVQETQYFGPGTRLLVL.